This T cell receptor beta chain was documented in a study of blood T cell repertoires in COVID-19. Per germline, CDR1 ENHRY and CDR2 SYGVKD. V lost 6 bases and J lost 4; bases outside the gene matches: 2. This CDR3 has 12 amino acids. Profiling relied on immunoSEQ multiplex PCR, and the TCRdb table lists in-frame clones only, not all of them. The data show 200,000 to 300,000 clones, about 86% seen once. The source material was peripheral blood. The chain joins TRBV10-3 to TRBJ2-5; 7 bases agree with TRBD1. The receptor was isolated from a woman over 75 with acute or convalescent COVID-19. The CDR3 DNA sequence: TGTGCCATCAGGAACAGGGGAGAGACCCAGTACTTC. Residues: CAIRNRGETQYF.